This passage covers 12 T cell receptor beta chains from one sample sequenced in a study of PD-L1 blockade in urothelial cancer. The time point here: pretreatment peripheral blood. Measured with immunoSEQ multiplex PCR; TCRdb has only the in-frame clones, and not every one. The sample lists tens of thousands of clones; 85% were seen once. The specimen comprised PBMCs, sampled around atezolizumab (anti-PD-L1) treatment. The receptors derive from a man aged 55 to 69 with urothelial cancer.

Here the CDR3 DNA reads TGTGCCAGCAGCGTAGAGATGGGAGTAGAGCAGTTCTTC. Translated: CASSVEMGVEQFF. J is TRBJ2-1 and V is TRBV9; D perhaps matches TRBD2 (5 bases). Germline V lookup: CDR1 SGDLS, CDR2 YYNGEE. V was cut by 0 bases and J by 10 bases, with 11 bases left in between. The CDR3 runs 13 residues.

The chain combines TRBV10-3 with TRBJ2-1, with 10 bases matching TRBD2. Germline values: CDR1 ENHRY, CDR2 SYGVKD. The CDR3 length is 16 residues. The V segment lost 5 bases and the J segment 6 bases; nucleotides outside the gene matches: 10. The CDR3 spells CAISIEGLAVSNEQFF. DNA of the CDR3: TGTGCCATCAGTATCGAAGGACTAGCGGTATCCAATGAGCAGTTCTTC.

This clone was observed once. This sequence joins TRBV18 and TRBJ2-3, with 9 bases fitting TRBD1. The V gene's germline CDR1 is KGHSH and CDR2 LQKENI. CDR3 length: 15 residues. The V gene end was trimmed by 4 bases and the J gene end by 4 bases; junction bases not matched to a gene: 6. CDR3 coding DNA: TGTGCCAGCTCACAGGGACAGGGAAGGGCAGATACGCAGTATTTT. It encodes CASSQGQGRADTQYF.

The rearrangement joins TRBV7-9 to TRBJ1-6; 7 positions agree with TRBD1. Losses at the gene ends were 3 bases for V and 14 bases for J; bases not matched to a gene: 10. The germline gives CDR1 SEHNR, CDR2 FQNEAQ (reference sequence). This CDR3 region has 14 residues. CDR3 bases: TGTGCCAGCAGCTTGGAGGGGGCCGCGAAAACCCTCCACTTT. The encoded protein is CASSLEGAAKTLHF. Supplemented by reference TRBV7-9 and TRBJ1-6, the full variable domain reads DTGVSQNPRHKITKRGQNVTFRCDPISEHNRLYWYRQTLGQGPEFLTYFQNEAQLEKSRLLSDRFSAERPKGSFSTLEIQRTEQGDSAMYLCASSLEGAAKTLHFGNGTRLTVT.

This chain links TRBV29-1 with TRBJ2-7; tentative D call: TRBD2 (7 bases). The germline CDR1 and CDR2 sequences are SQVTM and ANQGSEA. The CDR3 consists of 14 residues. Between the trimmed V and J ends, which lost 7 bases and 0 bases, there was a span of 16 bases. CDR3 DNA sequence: TGCAGCGCAAAGGGGGGAGGGATCTCCTACGAGCAGTACTTC. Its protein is CSAKGGGISYEQYF.

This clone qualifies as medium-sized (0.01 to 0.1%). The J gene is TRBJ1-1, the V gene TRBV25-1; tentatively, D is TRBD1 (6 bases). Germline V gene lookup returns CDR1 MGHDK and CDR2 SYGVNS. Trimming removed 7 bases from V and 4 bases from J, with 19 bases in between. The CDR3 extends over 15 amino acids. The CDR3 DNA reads TGTGCCAGCAATGGAAAAAAGGCAGGGGTCACTGAAGCTTTCTTT. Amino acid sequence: CASNGKKAGVTEAFF.

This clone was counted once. CDR3 protein: CASSSTGGWGNEQFF. For the CDR3, the DNA is TGTGCCAGCAGTTCTACGGGAGGATGGGGCAATGAGCAGTTCTTC. The chain joins TRBV6-5 to TRBJ2-1; TRBD2 matches at 7 bases. Germline V gene sequence: CDR1 MNHEY, CDR2 SVGAGI. J was trimmed by 6 bases and V by 4 bases; bases with no gene match: 9. The CDR3 is made up of 15 amino acids.

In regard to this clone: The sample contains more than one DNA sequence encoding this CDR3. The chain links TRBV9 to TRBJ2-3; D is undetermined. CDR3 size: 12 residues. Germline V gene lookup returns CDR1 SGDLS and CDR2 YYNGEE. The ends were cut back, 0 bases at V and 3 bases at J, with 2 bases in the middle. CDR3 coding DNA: TGTGCCAGCAGCGTAGCGACAGATACGCAGTATTTT. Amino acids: CASSVATDTQYF.

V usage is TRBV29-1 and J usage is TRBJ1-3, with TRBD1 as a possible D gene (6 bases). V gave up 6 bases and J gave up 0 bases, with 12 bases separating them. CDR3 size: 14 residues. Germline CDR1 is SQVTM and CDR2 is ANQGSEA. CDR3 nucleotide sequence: TGCAGCGTCCGAAGGACAGACTCTGGAAACACCATATATTTT. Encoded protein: CSVRRTDSGNTIYF.

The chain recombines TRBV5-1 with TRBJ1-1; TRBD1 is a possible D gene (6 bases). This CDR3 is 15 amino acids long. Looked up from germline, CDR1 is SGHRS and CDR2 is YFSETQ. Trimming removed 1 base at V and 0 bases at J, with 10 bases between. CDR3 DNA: TGCGCCAGCAGCTTGACCGGGACACTGAACACTGAAGCTTTCTTT. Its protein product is CASSLTGTLNTEAFF. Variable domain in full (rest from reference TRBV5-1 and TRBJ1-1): KAGVTQTPRYLIKTRGQQVTLSCSPISGHRSVSWYQQTPGQGLQFLFEYFSETQRNKGNFPGRFSGRQFSNSRSEMNVSTLELGDSALYLCASSLTGTLNTEAFFGQGTRLTVV.

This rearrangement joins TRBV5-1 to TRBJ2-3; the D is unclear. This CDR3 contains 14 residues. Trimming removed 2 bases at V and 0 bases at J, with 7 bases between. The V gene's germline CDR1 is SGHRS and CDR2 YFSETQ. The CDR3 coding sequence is TGCGCCAGCAGCTTTTCACGGAGCACAGATACGCAGTATTTT. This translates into CASSFSRSTDTQYF.

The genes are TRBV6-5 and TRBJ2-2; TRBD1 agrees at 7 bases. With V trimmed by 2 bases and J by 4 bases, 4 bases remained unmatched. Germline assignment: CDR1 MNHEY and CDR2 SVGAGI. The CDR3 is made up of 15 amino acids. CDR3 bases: TGTGCCAGCAGTTACAGACAGGGTGCCACCGGGGAGCTGTTTTTT. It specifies CASSYRQGATGELFF.